This TCR beta chain stems from a study of cytomegalovirus exposure and HLA in healthy donors. Worth noting for this clone: The antigen is not known.

The CDR3 runs 20 residues. CDR1 is SGHVS and CDR2 is FQNEAQ in the germline V gene. J gave up 0 bases and V 2 bases, and 15 bases lay outside the gene matches. Vbeta (60) and Jbeta (13) primers were used in the PCR. In the original processing: About 11 million of about 88 million unique TCR beta chains were shared, per a later count. Sequencing was performed with immunoSEQ multiplex PCR; in TCRdb, only in-frame clones are kept and a portion is missing. V, J and clone size are those of that table, while D and trimming were read from the DNA. The sample shows under 200,000 clones, approximately 81% of them seen only once. Overall study results and limits: In presence/absence analyses, roughly uniform sequencing depth across donors was assumed. Reportedly, TCR beta sequences accurately predicted HLA-A and HLA-B alleles in most subjects. Confirmation was obtained in vitro that a few CMV-associated chains are specific for CMV antigens.

J is TRBJ2-1 and V is TRBV7-8; 8 bases are shared with TRBD2. The receptor was derived from a woman aged 18 to 35 in good health and CMV-seronegative. Input material: PBMCs. The CDR3: CASSLLLGRVSGSSYNEQFF. The DNA for the CDR3 is TGTGCCAGCAGCTTATTGCTCGGGAGGGTCTCTGGTAGCTCCTACAATGAGCAGTTCTTC.